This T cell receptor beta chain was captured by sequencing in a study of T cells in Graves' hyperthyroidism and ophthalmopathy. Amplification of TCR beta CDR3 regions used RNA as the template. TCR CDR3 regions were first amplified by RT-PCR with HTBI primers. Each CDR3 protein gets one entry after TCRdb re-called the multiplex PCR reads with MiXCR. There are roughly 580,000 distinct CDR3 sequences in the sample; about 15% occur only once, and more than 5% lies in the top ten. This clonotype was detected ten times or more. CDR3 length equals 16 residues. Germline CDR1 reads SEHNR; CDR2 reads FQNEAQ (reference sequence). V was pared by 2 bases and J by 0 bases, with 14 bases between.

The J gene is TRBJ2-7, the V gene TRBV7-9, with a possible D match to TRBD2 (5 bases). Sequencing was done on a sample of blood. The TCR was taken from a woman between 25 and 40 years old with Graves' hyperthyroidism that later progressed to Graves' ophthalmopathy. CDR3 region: CASSLYGEQSSYEQYF. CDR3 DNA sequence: TGTGCCAGCAGCTTATACGGGGAACAAAGCTCCTACGAGCAGTACTTC.